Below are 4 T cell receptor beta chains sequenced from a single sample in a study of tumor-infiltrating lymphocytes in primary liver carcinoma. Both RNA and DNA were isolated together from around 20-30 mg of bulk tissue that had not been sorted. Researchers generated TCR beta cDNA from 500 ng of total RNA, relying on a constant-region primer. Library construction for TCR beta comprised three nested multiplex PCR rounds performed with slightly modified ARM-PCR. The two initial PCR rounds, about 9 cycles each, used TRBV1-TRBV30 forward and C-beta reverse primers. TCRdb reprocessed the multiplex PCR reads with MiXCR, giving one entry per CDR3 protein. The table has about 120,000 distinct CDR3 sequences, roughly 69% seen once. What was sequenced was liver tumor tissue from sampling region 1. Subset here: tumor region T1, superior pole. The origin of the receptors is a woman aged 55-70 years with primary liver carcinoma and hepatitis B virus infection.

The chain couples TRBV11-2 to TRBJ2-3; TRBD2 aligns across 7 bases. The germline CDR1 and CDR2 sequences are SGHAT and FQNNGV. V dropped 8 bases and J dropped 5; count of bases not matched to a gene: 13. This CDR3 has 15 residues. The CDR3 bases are TGTGCCAGCGGCGGGGGACTGGCGGCCATAGATACGCAGTATTTT. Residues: CASGGGLAAIDTQYF.

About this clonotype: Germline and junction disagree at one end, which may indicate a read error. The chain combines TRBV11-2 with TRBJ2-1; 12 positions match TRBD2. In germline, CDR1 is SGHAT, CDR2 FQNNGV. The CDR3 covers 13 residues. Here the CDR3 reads CVSGWTSGAKQFF. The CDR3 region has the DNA TGTGTCAGCGGCTGGACTAGCGGGGCAAAGCAGTTCTTC.

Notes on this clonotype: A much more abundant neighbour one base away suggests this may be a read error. The CDR3 coding sequence is TGTGCCATCAGCCCCGGCGCCGGGGAGCTGTTTTTT. Translation: CAISPGAGELFF. This chain joins TRBV11-2 and TRBJ2-2; D is uncertain. Germline V gene lookup returns CDR1 SGHAT and CDR2 FQNNGV. The CDR3 is made up of 12 amino acids.

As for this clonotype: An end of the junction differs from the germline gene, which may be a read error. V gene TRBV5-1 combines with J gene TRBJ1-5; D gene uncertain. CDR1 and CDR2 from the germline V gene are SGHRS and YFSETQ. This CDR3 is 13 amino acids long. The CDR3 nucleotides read TGCGCCAGCAGATTGGGCCCGGATCAGCCCCAGCATTTT. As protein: CASRLGPDQPQHF.